A selection of T cell receptor beta chains follows, all from one sample in a study of blood T cell repertoires in COVID-19. Sequenced by immunoSEQ multiplex PCR; TCRdb stores in-frame clones only, minus some. The sample contains roughly 330,000 clones, 87% of which appear only once. Material: peripheral blood. These receptors were collected from a man aged 25 to 40 with COVID-19, enrolled during active disease. The CDR3 runs from the conserved cysteine through the conserved F or W. D genes are given only for firm matches. Some rows have no size entry. The others give once, few or many, or a class for an expanded clone.

j_call d_call clone_size v_call cdr3_nt cdr3_aa
TRBJ2-5 - - TRBV20-1 TGCAGTGCTAGTGACAGTTCAGAGACCCAGTACTTC CSASDSSETQYF
TRBJ1-1 TRBD1 - TRBV7-2 TGTGCCAGCAGCTGGGACAGGGGCTTTGAAGCTTTCTTT CASSWDRGFEAFF
TRBJ1-1 - - TRBV5-1 TGCGCCAGCAGCTGGGAGGGGGGAACGACTGAAGCTTTCTTT CASSWEGGTTEAFF
TRBJ2-2 TRBD2 - TRBV18 TGTGCCAGCTCACCCCCTAGCGGGAGCGCGAACACCGGGGAGCTGTTTTTT CASSPPSGSANTGELFF
TRBJ2-7 TRBD1 once TRBV3-1/TRBV3-2 TGTGCCAGCAGCCCGAGACAGGGGTCGACCTACGAGCAGTACTTC CASSPRQGSTYEQYF
TRBJ2-1 TRBD2 once TRBV4-2 TGTGCCAGCAGCCAAGATTTGGTCGGGGGGGACAATGAGCAGTTCTTC CASSQDLVGGDNEQFF
TRBJ2-1 TRBD2 - TRBV7-7 TGTGCCAGCAGCAAAGTAACTAGCGGGGTTAATGAGCAGTTCTTC CASSKVTSGVNEQFF
TRBJ1-5 TRBD1 - TRBV7-8 TGTGCCAGCAGCTTAGTGACAGGGGGCGTTTATCAGCCCCAGCATTTT CASSLVTGGVYQPQHF
TRBJ1-5 - - TRBV7-2 TGTGCCAGCAGCCTACTCGGGACACCGAGCAATCAGCCCCAGCATTTT CASSLLGTPSNQPQHF
TRBJ2-1 TRBD1 - TRBV5-4 TGTGCCAGCAGCCCCGGAGGTGACAGGGGGCGCAATGAGCAGTTCTTC CASSPGGDRGRNEQFF
TRBJ1-2 - - TRBV20-1 TGCAGTGCTAATTTAGCCTATGGCTACACCTTC CSANLAYGYTF
TRBJ2-5 - - TRBV5-1 TGCGCCAGCAAACCTAACGGGACACCCCAAGAGACCCAGTACTTC CASKPNGTPQETQYF
TRBJ2-2 - once TRBV5-6 TGTGCCAGCAGCTATTACAGGGAAGCGAACACCGGGGAGCTGTTTTTT CASSYYREANTGELFF
TRBJ1-1 - - TRBV21-1 TGTGCCAGCAGCAAAGTCGGGGTCGGAGAGAACACTGAAGCTTTCTTT CASSKVGVGENTEAFF
TRBJ1-2 TRBD1 - TRBV4-3 TGCGCCAGCAGCCAAGCGGGACAGGAGGGCTATGGCTACACCTTC CASSQAGQEGYGYTF
TRBJ1-1 - - TRBV11-3 TGTGCCAGCAGCTCTGATAGAAACACTGAAGCTTTCTTT CASSSDRNTEAFF
TRBJ1-1 - - TRBV3-1/TRBV3-2 TGTGCCAGCAGCCAAGAGTTGTACGGGAACACTGAAGCTTTCTTT CASSQELYGNTEAFF
TRBJ2-1 - few TRBV14 TGTGCCAGCAGCCCCCTTACGTTTAGCCGCTACAATGAGCAGTTCTTC CASSPLTFSRYNEQFF
TRBJ1-5 TRBD1 few TRBV5-4 TGTGCCAGCAGCTTGGACGGCAGGGGGTTTCAGCCCCAGCATTTT CASSLDGRGFQPQHF
TRBJ2-3 TRBD2 once TRBV9 TGTGCCAGCAGCGTAATGGTGGGAGGGCCTTTAACAGATACGCAGTATTTT CASSVMVGGPLTDTQYF
TRBJ1-1 - - TRBV6-6 TGTGCCAGCACCGACTCCGGACGGGGCACTGAAGCTTTCTTT CASTDSGRGTEAFF
TRBJ2-2 - - TRBV7-2 TGTGCCAGCAGCTTGTCCAGCACCGGGGAGCTGTTTTTT CASSLSSTGELFF
TRBJ1-2 TRBD1 - TRBV29-1 TGCAGCGTTGGGGACAGGGTAAACTATGGCTACACCTTC CSVGDRVNYGYTF
TRBJ1-1 - - TRBV20-1 TGCAGTGCTAGTTTGGCAGGATGGGCGAACACTGAAGCTTTCTTT CSASLAGWANTEAFF
TRBJ1-5 TRBD1 - TRBV28 TGTGCCAGCACCCCGAGGTGGGCAGGGGGCAGTCAGCCCCAGCATTTT CASTPRWAGGSQPQHF
TRBJ2-3 TRBD2 - TRBV4-3 TGCGCCAGCAGCCAAGATAATAAGGTGGCGGGAGGGCACGTGGCGGATACGCAGTATTTT CASSQDNKVAGGHVADTQYF
TRBJ1-2 TRBD1 - TRBV7-2 TGTGCCAGCAGCCCGGGACAGGGGAGCGTCTATGGCTACACCTTC CASSPGQGSVYGYTF